A selection of T cell receptor beta chains follows, all from one sample in a study of cytomegalovirus exposure and HLA in healthy donors. Data came from immunoSEQ multiplex PCR; TCRdb stores just in-frame clones and leaves some out. Of 110,000 or so clones listed, nearly 85% are singletons. Sequenced input: PBMCs. These receptors were collected from a man aged 18-30 years in good health and CMV-seronegative. The CDR3 runs from the conserved cysteine through the conserved F or W. The D gene is left open where the match is weak. Clone size is stated in some rows and not others, as once, few, many or a class when expanded.

D: NA
J: TRBJ1-1
V: TRBV9
size: NA
DNA: TGTGCCAGCAGCGTACAGGGATCGAACACTGAAGCTTTCTTT
CDR3: CASSVQGSNTEAFF

D: TRBD1
J: TRBJ1-1
V: TRBV19
size: once
DNA: TGTGCCAGTACCTTGCGACAGGGTAGGATGAACACTGAAGCTTTCTTT
CDR3: CASTLRQGRMNTEAFF

D: NA
J: TRBJ2-2
V: TRBV19
size: NA
DNA: TGTGCCAGTAGTATAGTATCCCCCACCGGGGAGCTGTTTTTT
CDR3: CASSIVSPTGELFF

D: TRBD2
J: TRBJ2-3
V: TRBV5-1
size: NA
DNA: TGCGCCAGCAGCTTGGAAGCCGCTAGCGGAGTACCAGATACGCAGTATTTT
CDR3: CASSLEAASGVPDTQYF

D: NA
J: TRBJ2-5
V: TRBV4-1
size: NA
DNA: TGCGCCAGCAGCCGGCGACAGGCTCAAGAGACCCAGTACTTC
CDR3: CASSRRQAQETQYF

D: NA
J: TRBJ1-1
V: TRBV5-1
size: NA
DNA: TGCGCCAGCCAAACGTCGGTTGACACTGAAGCTTTCTTT
CDR3: CASQTSVDTEAFF

D: TRBD1
J: TRBJ1-1
V: TRBV7-2
size: NA
DNA: TGTGCCAGCAGCTTCCCGGGACAGGGTCGTCTAGCTTTCTTT
CDR3: CASSFPGQGRLAFF

D: TRBD1
J: TRBJ1-2
V: TRBV4-1
size: few
DNA: TGCGCCAGCAGCCCATTACAGGGGGGCTATGGCTACACCTTC
CDR3: CASSPLQGGYGYTF

D: TRBD2
J: TRBJ2-7
V: TRBV6-1
size: NA
DNA: TGTGCCAGCAGTGAACGGGGTAGCGGGAGGGCCGAGCAGTACTTC
CDR3: CASSERGSGRAEQYF

D: NA
J: TRBJ2-4
V: TRBV7-2
size: NA
DNA: TGTGCCAGCAGCTTACTTCCGGGAGTGAAGGGGAACATTCAGTACTTC
CDR3: CASSLLPGVKGNIQYF

D: NA
J: TRBJ1-4
V: TRBV5-4
size: NA
DNA: TGTGCCAGCAGCTTGGGACAGTTGAATGAAAAACTGTTTTTT
CDR3: CASSLGQLNEKLFF

D: TRBD1
J: TRBJ2-7
V: TRBV18
size: NA
DNA: TGTGCCAGCTCCCGTGGACAGGACTACGAGCAGTACTTC
CDR3: CASSRGQDYEQYF

D: NA
J: TRBJ2-4
V: TRBV19
size: NA
DNA: TGTGCCAGTAGTATGCTGGGTACAGTGACAGCAGGTCTCTTAGCCAAAAACATTCAGTACTTC
CDR3: CASSMLGTVTAGLLAKNIQYF

D: TRBD2
J: TRBJ2-3
V: TRBV6-5
size: once
DNA: TGTGCCAGCTTATTAGCGGGAGCCCACACAGATACGCAGTATTTT
CDR3: CASLLAGAHTDTQYF

D: NA
J: TRBJ1-1
V: TRBV5-1
size: NA
DNA: TGCGCCAGCAGCTTGGCGACAGGCCTCATGAACACTGAAGCTTTCTTT
CDR3: CASSLATGLMNTEAFF

D: NA
J: TRBJ2-7
V: TRBV25-1
size: NA
DNA: TGTGCCAGCAGTCCCCCACGGGGAAAAGGTCTCGAGCAGTACTTC
CDR3: CASSPPRGKGLEQYF

D: NA
J: TRBJ2-1
V: TRBV7-9
size: NA
DNA: TGTGCCAGCAGCTTAGACACCGGGGATGAGCAGTTCTTC
CDR3: CASSLDTGDEQFF

D: NA
J: TRBJ1-3
V: TRBV7-8
size: few
DNA: TGTGCCAGCTCAGGAGGGCAGGGAAACACCATATATTTT
CDR3: CASSGGQGNTIYF

D: NA
J: TRBJ2-1
V: TRBV25-1
size: NA
DNA: TGTGCCAGCACCCCTATCGCGGCCTCTGGCCTAGATGAGCAGTTCTTC
CDR3: CASTPIAASGLDEQFF

D: NA
J: TRBJ2-1
V: TRBV4-3
size: NA
DNA: TGCGCCAGCAGCCAAGAAGCCCTGGACTCCCAGGAGCAGTTCTTC
CDR3: CASSQEALDSQEQFF

D: TRBD1
J: TRBJ2-7
V: TRBV2
size: NA
DNA: TGTGCCAGCAGTGCCCGGGACAGGGGCTACGAGCAGTACTTC
CDR3: CASSARDRGYEQYF

D: NA
J: TRBJ1-3
V: TRBV5-8
size: NA
DNA: TGTGCCAGCAGCTTATCGGGGTTTGGAAACACCATATATTTT
CDR3: CASSLSGFGNTIYF

D: NA
J: TRBJ1-2
V: TRBV6-1
size: NA
DNA: TGTGCCAGCAGACCATCAGGGGCCGGCAACTATGGCTACACCTTC
CDR3: CASRPSGAGNYGYTF

D: TRBD1
J: TRBJ2-1
V: TRBV7-9
size: NA
DNA: TGTGCCAGCAGCTCCGGACAGGGCCCCTACAATGAGCAGTTCTTC
CDR3: CASSSGQGPYNEQFF

D: NA
J: TRBJ2-3
V: TRBV28
size: NA
DNA: TGTGCCAGCAGTTTTATCGGGATAGAAGGAGGAGATACGCAGTATTTT
CDR3: CASSFIGIEGGDTQYF

D: NA
J: TRBJ2-7
V: TRBV5-6
size: NA
DNA: TGTGCCAGCAGCCCCACGAGGGGACTGATAAACCCCTACGAGCAGTACTTC
CDR3: CASSPTRGLINPYEQYF

D: NA
J: TRBJ2-7
V: TRBV28
size: NA
DNA: TGTGCCAGCAGTCCAAACCTCATACAGGGGTACTTC
CDR3: CASSPNLIQGYF

D: TRBD2
J: TRBJ2-1
V: TRBV11-2
size: NA
DNA: TGTGCCAGCAGCTCTACTAGCGGACGCTCCTACAATGAGCAGTTCTTC
CDR3: CASSSTSGRSYNEQFF

D: TRBD2
J: TRBJ2-3
V: TRBV4-1
size: NA
DNA: TGCGCCAGCAGCCCTCTCTTGCTAGCGGGTGGGACAGATACGCAGTATTTT
CDR3: CASSPLLLAGGTDTQYF

D: TRBD2
J: TRBJ2-2
V: TRBV7-3
size: medium-sized
DNA: TGTGCCAGCAGCTTGGTACTAGCGGGAGGGCCGGGCACCGGGGAGCTGTTTTTT
CDR3: CASSLVLAGGPGTGELFF

D: NA
J: TRBJ1-1
V: TRBV11-2
size: NA
DNA: TGTGCCAGCAGCTTAAGGTTGGGGGGCACTGAAGCTTTCTTT
CDR3: CASSLRLGGTEAFF

D: TRBD1
J: TRBJ1-5
V: TRBV19
size: NA
DNA: TGTGCCAGTAGTATCCCCGCAGGGGGCAAGCCCCAGCATTTT
CDR3: CASSIPAGGKPQHF

D: TRBD2
J: TRBJ2-7
V: TRBV9
size: NA
DNA: TGTGCCAGCAGCGTTTTTAGCGGGAGCCTTTCAACGGAGCGGTACTTC
CDR3: CASSVFSGSLSTERYF

D: NA
J: TRBJ2-1
V: TRBV27
size: NA
DNA: TGTGCCAGCAGTGGCAGAAACATGCAGTTCTTC
CDR3: CASSGRNMQFF

D: NA
J: TRBJ2-1
V: TRBV6-1
size: NA
DNA: TGTGCCAGCAGTGATTGGCGGGGTACAATCAATGAGCAGTTCTTC
CDR3: CASSDWRGTINEQFF

D: TRBD2
J: TRBJ2-7
V: TRBV6-6
size: NA
DNA: TGTGCCAGCGGACTAGCGGGAGTTGCGGACGAGCAGTACTTC
CDR3: CASGLAGVADEQYF

D: NA
J: TRBJ2-7
V: TRBV6-6
size: once
DNA: TGTGCCAGCAGTTACTCTTACAGCTCCTACGAGCAGTACTTC
CDR3: CASSYSYSSYEQYF

D: TRBD2
J: TRBJ2-1
V: TRBV7-3
size: NA
DNA: TGTGCCAGCAGCTCCTCCGGGACTAGGAAAACAAGCCTCAATGAGCAGTTCTTC
CDR3: CASSSSGTRKTSLNEQFF

D: NA
J: TRBJ2-7
V: TRBV7-2
size: NA
DNA: TGTGCCAGCAGCTTAGATCTGTTGGGGGGGCAGTACTTC
CDR3: CASSLDLLGGQYF

D: NA
J: TRBJ1-1
V: TRBV14
size: NA
DNA: TGTGCCAGCAGCCCCCCTCTCTGGGGGCCCACTGAAGCTTTCTTT
CDR3: CASSPPLWGPTEAFF

D: NA
J: TRBJ1-3
V: TRBV6-5
size: few
DNA: TGTGCCAGCAAGACAGGATTCTCTGGAAACACCATATATTTT
CDR3: CASKTGFSGNTIYF

D: NA
J: TRBJ1-5
V: TRBV7-2
size: NA
DNA: TGTGCCAGCAGCTTTAATAGCAATCAGCCCCAGCATTTT
CDR3: CASSFNSNQPQHF

D: NA
J: TRBJ1-2
V: TRBV28
size: few
DNA: TGTGCCAGCAGCCCCGGTGGGGGGGCCGGTGGCTACACCTTC
CDR3: CASSPGGGAGGYTF

D: NA
J: TRBJ1-1
V: TRBV7-6
size: few
DNA: TGTGCCAGCAGCTCAGGGGCCTCTGAAGCTTTCTTT
CDR3: CASSSGASEAFF

D: NA
J: TRBJ2-1
V: TRBV7-9
size: NA
DNA: TGTGCCAGCACCCCATCTGGCGGTTACTACAATGAGCAGTTCTTC
CDR3: CASTPSGGYYNEQFF

D: NA
J: TRBJ2-2
V: TRBV6-4
size: NA
DNA: TGTGCCAGCAGTGAACAGGCAGGGCAAACCGGGGAGCTGTTTTTT
CDR3: CASSEQAGQTGELFF

D: TRBD2
J: TRBJ2-3
V: TRBV27
size: NA
DNA: TGTGCCAGCAGTTTGGTTAGACTAGCGGGAGTGGCAGATACGCAGTATTTT
CDR3: CASSLVRLAGVADTQYF

D: NA
J: TRBJ1-5
V: TRBV28
size: NA
DNA: TGTGCCAGCAAAGTTGAAGGCGGTCAGCCCCAGCATTTT
CDR3: CASKVEGGQPQHF

D: TRBD1
J: TRBJ1-4
V: TRBV11-2
size: NA
DNA: TGTGCCAGCAGCCCCGACAGGGGAGGAAATGAAAAACTGTTTTTT
CDR3: CASSPDRGGNEKLFF

D: NA
J: TRBJ2-7
V: TRBV19
size: NA
DNA: TGTGCCAGTAGTATAGCCTGGGGCGCAGGTGCTTACGAGCAGTACTTC
CDR3: CASSIAWGAGAYEQYF

D: TRBD2
J: TRBJ2-4
V: TRBV4-3
size: NA
DNA: TGCGCCAGCAGCCAAGGGGGGACTAGCGTCGCCAAAAACATTCAGTACTTC
CDR3: CASSQGGTSVAKNIQYF

D: NA
J: TRBJ1-4
V: TRBV6-5
size: NA
DNA: TGTGCCAGCAGTTACTCGGGGGGAAAAGAAAAACTGTTTTTT
CDR3: CASSYSGGKEKLFF